The 5 T cell receptor beta chains presented below share a single source sample, sequenced in a study of blood T cell repertoires in COVID-19 (dated by TCRdb to between 2020 and 2021). Receptor libraries were prepared by the immunoSEQ multiplex PCR assay. The table comes from immuneACCESS by way of TCRdb, which keeps in-frame sequences with V and J called. Part of the clones is missing from these tables; in studies checked, under half for an unresolved V gene and the rest for unknown reasons. For this sample the table gives roughly 79,000 clones, of which 65% to 85% were detected only once. The top ten clonotypes cover just under 6% of the sample. The sample comprised peripheral blood. The origin of the receptors is a man aged 60-69 years with active or convalescent COVID-19.

V is TRBV7-2 and J is TRBJ2-3, with a weak D call TRBD1 (5 bases). Germline CDR1 reads SGHTA; CDR2 reads FQGNSA. This CDR3 region has 14 residues. Trimming removed 0 bases at V and 6 bases at J, with 10 bases between. CDR3 loop: CASSLASGLDTQYF. CDR3 nucleotide sequence: TGTGCCAGCAGCTTAGCCTCAGGGCTGGATACGCAGTATTTT.

The table lists this clone with a few counts. The genes are TRBV11-1 and TRBJ1-2; 8 bases are shared with TRBD1. The CDR3 extends over 12 amino acids. Germline trimming cut 6 bases from V and 4 bases from J; bases unmatched to any gene: 1. Germline V gene data show CDR1 as SGHAT and CDR2 as FQDESV (reference sequence). The DNA for the CDR3 is TGTGCCAGCAGTGACAGGGGCTATGGCTACACCTTC. It encodes CASSDRGYGYTF.

The CDR3 DNA is TGTGCCAGCAGTCACAGCGGGGGGGCCTACGAGCAGTACTTC. This sequence encodes CASSHSGGAYEQYF. The J gene is TRBJ2-7, the V gene TRBV11-2; 10 positions agree with TRBD2. This CDR3 spans 14 amino acids. V gave up 6 bases and J gave up 2 bases; unmatched junction bases: 4. In germline, CDR1 is SGHAT, CDR2 FQNNGV. The full variable domain, its missing parts supplied by reference TRBV11-2 and TRBJ2-7, is EAGVAQSPRYKIIEKRQSVAFWCNPISGHATLYWYQQILGQGPKLLIQFQNNGVVDDSQLPKDRFSAERLKGVDSTLKIQPAKLEDSAVYLCASSHSGGAYEQYFGPGTRLTVT.

V is TRBV7-2 and J is TRBJ1-2; TRBD1 matches at 7 bases. With V trimmed by 6 bases and J by 4 bases, 11 bases remained unmatched. The length of the CDR3 is 15 residues. Per the germline V gene, CDR1 is SGHTA and CDR2 is FQGNSA. The CDR3 DNA is TGTGCCAGCAGTCACAGGGGTGAGGTTGGCTATGGCTACACCTTC. Its protein is CASSHRGEVGYGYTF.

This clone appeared a few times. The chain uses TRBV19 and TRBJ1-5; the match to TRBD1 covers 7 bases. CDR1 and CDR2 (germline): LNHDA, SQIVND (reference sequence). V lost 6 bases to trimming and J lost 1 base; unmatched junction nucleotides: 9. The CDR3 loop spans 16 amino acids. The CDR3 region has the DNA TGTGCCAGTAGCCGTACAGGGGACCCGAGCAATCAGCCCCAGCATTTT. Amino acids: CASSRTGDPSNQPQHF.